The 14 T cell receptor beta chains in this list originate from one sample, sequenced in a study of T-cell memory formation after mild COVID-19. TCRdb re-derived calls from the 5' RACE reads in MiXCR, one entry per CDR3 protein. The table has fewer than 250,000 distinct CDR3 sequences, 25% to 35% seen once. Sequenced input: PBMCs or a T cell subset sorted from them (not recorded which). The origin of the receptors is an adult woman who had mild COVID-19 (a few samples of this study predate the infection). Cell type and time point are not known.

This chain links TRBV9 with TRBJ2-1; TRBD2 matches at 12 bases. The CDR3 runs 15 residues. J lost 5 bases, V lost 4 bases, and 4 bases had no gene match. CDR1 is SGDLS, CDR2 YYNGEE, per germline. In DNA, the CDR3 is TGTGCCAGCAGCCCCGGGACTAGCGGGCACAATGAGCAGTTCTTC. Amino acids: CASSPGTSGHNEQFF.

The V gene is TRBV11-3, the J gene TRBJ2-1; TRBD2 matches 11 bases. Germline CDR1 and CDR2: SGHNT and YENEEA. This CDR3 is built from 18 residues. The junction had 12 bases not matched to a gene; V was cut back by 1 base and J by 7 bases. The CDR3 sequence is CASSLAGRLAGGRNEQFF. Here the CDR3 DNA reads TGTGCCAGCAGCTTAGCGGGTCGGCTAGCGGGAGGTAGAAATGAGCAGTTCTTC.

This clonotype has only a few counts. This CDR3 reads CSVVLVAGYEQYF. In DNA, the CDR3 is TGCAGCGTTGTACTAGTGGCGGGTTACGAGCAGTACTTC. The rearrangement links TRBV29-1 to TRBJ2-7, with D possibly being TRBD2 (5 bases). The CDR3 covers 13 residues. V lost 4 bases, J lost 4 bases, and 14 bases lay in between. Germline V gives CDR1 SQVTM, CDR2 ANQGSEA.

The chain joins TRBV5-1 to TRBJ2-2; 7 bases line up with TRBD1. The CDR3 contains 16 residues. Germline V CDR1 and CDR2: SGHRS, YFSETQ. J was trimmed by 1 base and V by 1 base; bases with no gene match: 4. In DNA, the CDR3 is TGCGCCAGCAGCTTGTACGGACAGGTGAACACCGGGGAGCTGTTTTTT. As protein: CASSLYGQVNTGELFF.

CDR3: CSASRGGNEQFF. CDR3 DNA sequence: TGCAGTGCTTCCCGTGGTGGCAATGAGCAGTTCTTC. This chain links TRBV20-1 with TRBJ2-1; D gene ambiguous. Germline V gene lookup returns CDR1 DFQATT and CDR2 SNEGSKA (reference sequence). V was cut by 5 bases and J by 6 bases, with 11 bases left in between. The length of the CDR3 is 12 residues.

The rearrangement links TRBV29-1 to TRBJ1-1; D perhaps matches TRBD1 (6 bases). Trimming pared 0 bases from V and 1 base from J, leaving 12 bases between. This CDR3 has 15 amino acids. The germline gives CDR1 SQVTM, CDR2 ANQGSEA. The CDR3 protein is CSVEDLRGANTEAFF. CDR3 DNA: TGCAGCGTTGAAGATCTTCGGGGGGCGAACACTGAAGCTTTCTTT.

This clonotype turned up a few times. The V and J genes are TRBV20-1 and TRBJ2-2; 8 bases line up with TRBD1. The germline gives CDR1 DFQATT, CDR2 SNEGSKA (reference sequence). The CDR3 contains 15 residues. Germline trimming cut 1 base from V and 5 bases from J; bases unmatched to any gene: 6. The CDR3 loop reads CSARGRQGWTGELFF. In DNA, the CDR3 is TGCAGTGCTAGAGGACGACAGGGGTGGACCGGGGAGCTGTTTTTT.

The chain is built from TRBV5-1 and TRBJ2-7, with D perhaps assigned TRBD1 or TRBD2 (5 bases each). The V and J ends lost 0 bases and 3 bases respectively, with 13 bases between them. The CDR3 runs to 15 residues. Germline CDR1 SGHRS, CDR2 YFSETQ. CDR3 sequence: CASSLVRGDGYEQYF. The CDR3 coding sequence is TGCGCCAGCAGCTTGGTGCGAGGGGACGGCTACGAGCAGTACTTC.

DNA for the CDR3: TGTGCCACCAGCAGGGCTCCGGTGGATACGCAGTATTTT. This translates into CATSRAPVDTQYF. J is TRBJ2-3 and V is TRBV15; D is ambiguous. Trimming cost V 3 bases and J 6 bases, with 10 bases left between them. Germline V gene data show CDR1 as LNHNV and CDR2 as YYDKDF (reference sequence). The CDR3 runs 13 residues.

The chain employs TRBV12-3 or TRBV12-4 and TRBJ2-7; D possibly corresponds to TRBD2 (5 bases). The V end was cut by 6 bases, the J end by 6 bases, with 18 bases between. This CDR3 region has 14 residues. CDR3: CASRGVSPQGEQYF. The CDR3 DNA follows: TGTGCCAGCAGGGGAGTTAGCCCACAAGGCGAGCAGTACTTC.

In its sample, this clonotype was seen a few times. V is TRBV3-1 and J is TRBJ2-3; D is ambiguous. This CDR3 comprises 13 residues. V was clipped by 4 bases and J by 2 bases, with 7 bases between them. Germline values: CDR1 LGHDT, CDR2 YNNKEL (reference sequence). CDR3 DNA sequence: TGTGCCAGCAGCCCCCACCCCACAGATACGCAGTATTTT. Amino acids: CASSPHPTDTQYF.

This clonotype was seen a few times. This chain connects TRBV6-5 to TRBJ2-6; tentatively, D is TRBD1 (5 bases). V lost 5 bases to trimming and J lost 4 bases, with 12 bases between them. The length of the CDR3 is 15 residues. Germline lookup yields CDR1 MNHEY and CDR2 SVGAGI. CDR3 sequence: CASSPQGLGANVLTF. The CDR3, as DNA: TGTGCCAGCAGTCCTCAGGGTCTCGGGGCCAACGTCCTGACTTTC.

A few counts support this clonotype. The chain couples TRBV27 to TRBJ1-4, with TRBD1 matching 9 bases. CDR1 is MNHEY, CDR2 SMNVEV, per germline (reference sequence). CDR3 length: 16 amino acids. The J segment lost 6 bases and the V segment lost 2 bases, leaving 7 bases of the junction unmatched. The CDR3 region is CASSLTYGQGYEKLFF. The DNA for the CDR3 is TGTGCCAGCAGTTTAACCTACGGACAGGGGTATGAAAAACTGTTTTTT. The whole variable domain, remainder taken from reference TRBV27 and TRBJ1-4, is EAQVTQNPRYLITVTGKKLTVTCSQNMNHEYMSWYRQDPGLGLRQIYYSMNVEVTDKGDVPEGYKVSRKEKRNFPLILESPSPNQTSLYFCASSLTYGQGYEKLFFGSGTQLSVL.

This chain connects TRBV3-1 to TRBJ2-1; 8 bases map to TRBD2. Germline V gene lookup returns CDR1 LGHDT and CDR2 YNNKEL (reference sequence). V was pared by 2 bases and J by 4 bases, with 4 bases of the junction left unmatched. The CDR3 spans 15 residues. The CDR3 DNA follows: TGTGCCAGCAGCCAACCGGCTAGCGGGTACAATGAGCAGTTCTTC. Translating gives CASSQPASGYNEQFF.